These 21 T cell receptor beta chains came from one sample sequenced in a study of regulatory T cells in long-lasting Graves disease. The TCR beta library used iRepertoire HTBI primers with Arm-PCR amplification of CDR3. TCRdb re-called the multiplex PCR reads with MiXCR, one entry per CDR3 protein. The sample has 600,000 to 850,000 distinct CDR3 sequences; approximately 29% are singletons. Time point denoted: persistent/refractory GD, antithyroid drugs over 5 years with positive TRAb. After RNA was extracted from PBMCs, the TCR library was made from it. Source: peripheral blood mononuclear cells (PBMCs), taken when the disease was refractory, from a patient treated with antithyroid drugs. These receptors all come from a female donor with Graves disease.

The chain recombines TRBV6-5 with TRBJ1-6; D possibly corresponds to TRBD1 (5 bases). The CDR3 sequence is 16 residues long. Trimming removed 2 bases from V and 9 bases from J, with 17 bases in between. Germline V gives CDR1 MNHEY, CDR2 SVGAGI. CDR3 coding DNA: TGTGCCAGCAGTTACACCCAGACGCCCGGGGGTTCACCCCTCCACTTT. This gives the protein CASSYTQTPGGSPLHF.

This clonotype was detected only a few times. V and J are TRBV3-1 and TRBJ1-5; TRBD1 might be the D (6 bases). Germline V gene sequence: CDR1 LGHDT, CDR2 YNNKEL (reference sequence). The CDR3 has 14 residues. Deletions cut 3 bases from V and 3 bases from J, with 9 bases between. CDR3 amino acids: CASSQGHFNQPQHF. The CDR3 nucleotides read TGTGCCAGCAGCCAGGGACACTTCAATCAGCCCCAGCATTTT.

J is TRBJ1-2 and V is TRBV6-1, with D tentatively TRBD1 (5 bases). The CDR3 extends over 13 amino acids. Germline CDR1 is MNHNS and CDR2 is SASEGT. V gave up 3 bases and J gave up 8 bases, with 13 bases separating them. The CDR3 DNA sequence: TGTGCCAGCAGTGACAGGGTTTCCAGCGGCTACACCTTC. Amino acids: CASSDRVSSGYTF.

The chain combines TRBV2 with TRBJ2-1; TRBD2 aligns across 9 bases. The ends lost 6 bases at V and 4 bases at J; junction bases unmatched: 10. Looked up from germline, CDR1 is SNHLY and CDR2 is FYNNEI. The CDR3 runs 16 residues. Written as DNA, the CDR3 is TGTGCCAGCAGCCAAGGTGCTAGCGGGACATACAATGAGCAGTTCTTC. This encodes CASSQGASGTYNEQFF.

This clonotype came up a few times. This CDR3 is CASGLRGIPGEKLFF. The CDR3 DNA sequence: TGTGCTAGTGGTTTGCGGGGTATTCCAGGGGAAAAACTGTTTTTT. The chain links TRBV12-5 to TRBJ1-4, with TRBD1 as a possible D gene (5 bases). This CDR3 contains 15 residues. Germline-derived CDR1 and CDR2 are LGHNT and FRNRAP. V lost 2 bases, J lost 8 bases, and 15 bases lay in between.

The chain has TRBV20-1 and TRBJ1-4, with D possibly TRBD1 on 6 matching bases. Trimming took off 2 bases at V and 7 bases at J, with 11 bases between the two ends. The V gene's germline CDR1 is DFQATT and CDR2 SNEGSKA (reference sequence). CDR3 length: 13 amino acids. In DNA form, the CDR3 reads TGCAGTGCTAGAAGGGGGGCAAGTGAAAAACTGTTTTTT. Protein sequence: CSARRGASEKLFF.

As regards this clonotype: One junction end disagrees with the germline gene, perhaps due to a read error. V gene TRBV11-1 combines with J gene TRBJ2-2; 8 nucleotides align to TRBD1. Per germline, CDR1 SGHAT and CDR2 FQDESV (reference sequence). The CDR3 runs to 21 residues. CDR3 amino acids: CASSYSTKVQQGVENTGELFF. The DNA of the CDR3 is TGTGCCAGCAGCTATTCTACCAAAGTTCAACAGGGGGTGGAGAACACCGGGGAGCTGTTTTTC.

The V and J genes are TRBV7-9 and TRBJ2-2, with D maybe TRBD2 (5 bases). The germline V and J ends were trimmed by 5 bases and 0 bases, with 13 bases remaining between them. CDR1 and CDR2 (germline): SEHNR, FQNEAQ (reference sequence). This CDR3 spans 16 amino acids. Here the CDR3 DNA reads TGTGCCAGCAGCCCCCCCCCAGCGGCGAACACCGGGGAGCTGTTTTTT. It encodes CASSPPPAANTGELFF. Full variable domain (missing parts from reference TRBV7-9 and TRBJ2-2): DTGVSQNPRHKITKRGQNVTFRCDPISEHNRLYWYRQTLGQGPEFLTYFQNEAQLEKSRLLSDRFSAERPKGSFSTLEIQRTEQGDSAMYLCASSPPPAANTGELFFGEGSRLTVL.

There are a few counts of this clonotype. At one end the junction does not follow the germline gene, possibly because of a read error. The V call is TRBV12-3 or TRBV12-4, the J call TRBJ1-2, with D possibly matching TRBD1 (5 bases). The CDR3 covers 13 residues. In DNA, the CDR3 is TGTGCCGGCAGTTTTAGAGGGGACTATGGCTACACCTTC. Its translation: CAGSFRGDYGYTF.

This clonotype has at least ten counts. The chain links TRBV28 to TRBJ1-4; unclear D gene. Germline CDR1 reads MDHEN; CDR2 reads SYDVKM. CDR3 length: 15 residues. Trimming stripped 4 bases from V and 5 bases from J, with 14 bases between. Here the CDR3 reads CASSSLVRINEKLFF. Here the CDR3 DNA reads TGTGCCAGCAGTTCCCTTGTACGAATAAATGAAAAACTGTTTTTT.

V is TRBV30 and J is TRBJ1-5; 12 bases align to TRBD1. The CDR3 spans 15 residues. J lost 1 base, V lost 3 bases, and 1 base had no gene match. CDR1 is GTSNPN and CDR2 is SVGIG in the germline V gene (reference sequence). CDR3 region: CAWRGQGASNQPQHF. CDR3 in DNA: TGTGCCTGGAGGGGACAGGGGGCGAGCAATCAGCCCCAGCATTTT.

Concerning this clonotype itself: Lacking the conserved final phenylalanine or tryptophan, this CDR3 likely reflects a read error. This chain uses TRBV6-4 with TRBJ1-5; no definite D call. V dropped 6 bases and J dropped 6 bases, with 15 bases sitting between them. The CDR3 is made up of 14 amino acids. CDR1 is MRHNA, CDR2 SNTAGT, per germline. The CDR3 loop is CASSRSTKGQPQHS. The CDR3 nucleotides are TGTGCCAGCAGCCGGTCTACGAAGGGTCAGCCCCAGCATTCT.

V usage is TRBV3-1 and J usage is TRBJ2-5; maybe TRBD2 (5 bases). The CDR3 runs to 14 residues. Trimming took 7 bases from V and 5 from J, leaving 17 bases between them. Per germline, CDR1 LGHDT and CDR2 YNNKEL (reference sequence). CDR3 bases: TGTGCCAGCACCAACTCCGGGGAGCAGGAGACCCAGTACTTC. Amino acids: CASTNSGEQETQYF.

The V call is TRBV7-9, the J call TRBJ1-5, with a tentative D call TRBD1 (5 bases). V gave up 2 bases and J gave up 5 bases, with 10 bases separating them. The CDR3 is made up of 14 amino acids. Germline CDR1 is SEHNR and CDR2 is FQNEAQ (reference sequence). DNA for the CDR3: TGTGCCAGCAGCTTAATTGACAGTGATCAGCCCCAGCATTTT. Amino acid sequence: CASSLIDSDQPQHF. Complete variable domain (other parts from reference TRBV7-9 and TRBJ1-5): DTGVSQNPRHKITKRGQNVTFRCDPISEHNRLYWYRQTLGQGPEFLTYFQNEAQLEKSRLLSDRFSAERPKGSFSTLEIQRTEQGDSAMYLCASSLIDSDQPQHFGDGTRLSIL.

This rearrangement joins TRBV6-1 to TRBJ2-1, with 12 bases matching TRBD2. The V gene's germline CDR1 is MNHNS and CDR2 SASEGT. This CDR3 region has 15 residues. J was trimmed by 8 bases and V by 1 base; bases with no gene match: 3. The CDR3 DNA reads as TGTGCCAGCAGTGAAGGACTAGCGGGAGTGGATGAGCAGTTCTTC. It codes for CASSEGLAGVDEQFF.

The chain joins TRBV12-3 or TRBV12-4 to TRBJ1-4; D perhaps matches TRBD1 (5 bases). Trimming cost V 3 bases and J 15 bases, with 14 bases left between them. The CDR3 covers 12 residues. The CDR3: CASSFNEDILFF. CDR3 bases: TGTGCCAGCAGTTTTAACGAGGACATTTTGTTTTTT.

The chain links TRBV11-2 to TRBJ2-7; D is unclear. V lost 1 base to trimming and J lost 3 bases, with 10 bases between them. Looked up from germline, CDR1 is SGHAT and CDR2 is FQNNGV. The CDR3 runs to 14 residues. Here the CDR3 DNA reads TGTGCCAGCAGCTTAGGGGTTCAGAGCTACGAGCAGTACTTC. This sequence encodes CASSLGVQSYEQYF.

On this clonotype: Since a much larger clone is just one base distant, this may be a read error. This chain links TRBV11-2 with TRBJ1-4; D is unclear. Looked up from germline, CDR1 is SGHAT and CDR2 is FQNNGV. The CDR3 loop spans 15 amino acids. CDR3 nucleotide sequence: TGTGCCAGCAGCTTAGTATGGGGAGCTAATGAAGAACTGTTTTTT. This gives the protein CASSLVWGANEELFF.

This clonotype has at least ten counts. The chain is built from TRBV12-3 or TRBV12-4 and TRBJ1-4; TRBD1 aligns across 8 bases. There are 15 residues in the CDR3. After removal of 6 bases from V and 6 bases from J, the junction contained 9 bases not matched to a gene. CDR3 nucleotides: TGTGCCAGCAGATCCTCAGGGGGCTGGTATGAAAAACTGTTTTTT. Residues: CASRSSGGWYEKLFF.

This clonotype has a handful of counts. V usage is TRBV15 and J usage is TRBJ1-3; D is perhaps TRBD1 (6 bases). Trimming stripped 0 bases from V and 4 bases from J, with 10 bases between. The CDR3 consists of 15 residues. Germline loops: CDR1 LNHNV, CDR2 YYDKDF (reference sequence). The CDR3 nucleotides are TGTGCCACCAGCAGAGATCGGACAGAAGGAAACACCATATATTTT. Its protein product is CATSRDRTEGNTIYF.

The chain combines TRBV6-1 with TRBJ1-1; possibly TRBD1 for D (6 bases). CDR1 is MNHNS, CDR2 SASEGT, per germline. V was trimmed by 4 bases and J by 5 bases, leaving 23 bases between them. This CDR3 region has 17 residues. CDR3 in DNA: TGTGCCAGCAGTGCGGGGCAGGGGACGGGGAATCGGACTGAAGCTTTCTTT. Translation: CASSAGQGTGNRTEAFF.